This T cell receptor (beta chain) was sequenced for a study of blood T cell repertoires in COVID-19. At the level of the study: PBMCs, B-cell-depleted T cells, or T cells were the source of the cDNA or gDNA that made up the material.

V gave up 4 bases and J gave up 7 bases; unmatched junction bases: 9. In germline, CDR1 is MGHRA, CDR2 YSYEKL. The CDR3 covers 15 residues. Methods used by the authors: Cell counts per sample came from amplifying reference gene primers. Assay: immunoSEQ multiplex PCR; the TCRdb copy retains only in-frame clones and omits some. V, J and clone size were drawn from that table, and D and trimming were deduced from the DNA. Of 200,000 to 300,000 clones in the sample, around four fifths were seen once. This chain joins TRBV4-1 and TRBJ1-2; 10 bases fit TRBD1. This TCR was sampled from a man aged 50 to 60 with acute or convalescent COVID-19. Sequencing was done on a sample of peripheral blood. CDR3 sequence: CASSLTGGAGAGYTF. The CDR3 DNA reads as TGCGCCAGCAGCCTGACAGGGGGCGCAGGGGCTGGCTACACCTTC.